This TCR beta chain was recovered during a study of blood T cell repertoires in COVID-19. In the study overall: Both acute and convalescent COVID-19 samples were obtained from the United States, Italy and Spain. T cells, B-cell-depleted T cells, or PBMCs provided the cDNA or gDNA that served as material.

The CDR3 is 15 amino acids. Germline V lookup: CDR1 KGHDR, CDR2 SFDVKD. V lost 2 bases to trimming and J lost 9 bases; unmatched junction nucleotides: 9. Original handling: Reference gene primer amplification gave nucleated cell count estimates. The assay was immunoSEQ multiplex PCR, and TCRdb's table has in-frame clones only and misses some. D and trimming were read from the DNA, whereas the V and J calls and clone size are those reported in that table. The sample comprises approximately 200,000 clones, 70% to 90% of which are singletons, and about 3.3% rests with the top ten. This TCR derives from a man in his sixties with acute or convalescent COVID-19. The gene calls are TRBV24-1 and TRBJ1-2, with 9 bases fitting TRBD1. Material for sequencing was peripheral blood. The CDR3 bases are TGTGCCACCAGTGATTCGACAGGGGGGAGCTTCCGCTACACCTTC. Protein sequence: CATSDSTGGSFRYTF.